These 15 T cell receptor beta chains were all obtained from the same sample, sequenced in a study of neoadjuvant anti-PD-1 for oral cavity cancer. Profiling relied on immunoSEQ multiplex PCR, and the TCRdb table lists in-frame clones only, not all of them. This sample has 73,000 or so clones, with approximately 84% found just once. Time point given: after neoadjuvant nivolumab, at surgical resection. The input for sequencing was PBMCs, taken after nivolumab (anti-PD-1) treatment. Every receptor here comes from a person aged 35-80 years with oral cavity squamous cell carcinoma.

V gene TRBV29-1 combines with J gene TRBJ1-1, with 10 bases matching TRBD1. Germline values: CDR1 SQVTM, CDR2 ANQGSEA. This CDR3 region has 15 residues. With V trimmed by 4 bases and J by 1 base, 6 bases remained unmatched. CDR3 bases: TGCAGCGTTGGAAGCCGACAGGGGGCGAACACTGAAGCTTTCTTT. Encoded protein: CSVGSRQGANTEAFF.

V is TRBV11-2 and J is TRBJ2-7, with D possibly being TRBD2 (5 bases). The CDR3 covers 15 residues. The ends were cut back, 5 bases at V and 1 base at J, with 15 bases in the middle. Germline CDR1 SGHAT, CDR2 FQNNGV. The CDR3 coding sequence is TGTGCCAGCAGCCACGACCACGGGATTTCCTACGAGCAGTACTTC. As protein: CASSHDHGISYEQYF.

The chain uses TRBV6-1 and TRBJ2-3; no definite D call. This CDR3 is 13 amino acids long. V was clipped by 6 bases and J by 2 bases, with 9 bases between them. From germline, CDR1 is MNHNS and CDR2 SASEGT. This chain's CDR3 is CASRGLLTDTQYF. CDR3 DNA: TGTGCCAGCAGGGGTCTCCTCACAGATACGCAGTATTTT.

The rearrangement links TRBV5-1 to TRBJ2-7; the D call may be TRBD1 or TRBD2 (5 bases each). Germline V CDR1 and CDR2: SGHRS, YFSETQ. V lost 4 bases and J lost 0, with 14 bases in between. This CDR3 has 15 amino acids. CDR3 region: CASSEAGRSSYEQYF. Written as DNA, the CDR3 is TGCGCCAGCAGCGAAGCAGGGAGAAGCTCCTACGAGCAGTACTTC.

The chain couples TRBV25-1 to TRBJ2-5; tentatively, D is TRBD1 (5 bases). Deletions cut 5 bases from V and 4 bases from J, with 17 bases between. Germline assignment: CDR1 MGHDK and CDR2 SYGVNS. The CDR3 covers 15 residues. The CDR3 spells CASSKVWQGGETQYF. Here the CDR3 DNA reads TGTGCCAGCAGTAAAGTGTGGCAGGGTGGAGAGACCCAGTACTTC.

The chain carries TRBV6-5 and TRBJ1-4; 7 bases are shared with TRBD1. In germline, CDR1 is MNHEY, CDR2 SVGAGI. V gave up 8 bases and J gave up 8 bases; unmatched junction bases: 11. The CDR3 loop spans 14 amino acids. CDR3 DNA sequence: TGTGCCAGCTCTGCTACAGCGACAGGGGAAAAACTGTTTTTT. Translated: CASSATATGEKLFF.

The table lists this clone with a few counts. The DNA of the CDR3 is TGTGCCAGCAGTTACTCCCTATGGACAGGGTCCGAGCAGTTCTTC. Translating gives CASSYSLWTGSEQFF. The chain combines TRBV6-5 with TRBJ2-1; 8 bases are a match to TRBD1. This CDR3 region has 15 residues. Germline CDR1 MNHEY, CDR2 SVGAGI. V lost 0 bases and J lost 10; bases outside the gene matches: 8.

This clone was seen just once. The chain links TRBV4-2 to TRBJ2-3, with 10 bases that match TRBD2. The CDR3 spans 17 residues. With V trimmed by 2 bases and J by 4 bases, 9 bases remained unmatched. From germline, CDR1 is LGHNA and CDR2 YNFKEQ. The CDR3: CASSQLPTSGTADTQYF. CDR3 nucleotides: TGTGCCAGCAGCCAACTCCCAACTAGCGGGACGGCAGATACGCAGTATTTT.

The V and J genes are TRBV6-6 and TRBJ1-1; 9 bases line up with TRBD1. CDR1 is MNHNY and CDR2 is SVGAGI in the germline V gene (reference sequence). Trimming removed 2 bases from V and 1 base from J; junction bases left unmatched: 2. CDR3 length equals 15 residues. The chain's CDR3 is CASSYEGQGNTEAFF. In DNA, the CDR3 is TGTGCCAGCAGTTACGAGGGACAGGGGAACACTGAAGCTTTCTTT.

The CDR3 is CAWSPREGRGNQPQHF. Here the CDR3 DNA reads TGTGCCTGGAGTCCCCGGGAAGGCCGGGGCAATCAGCCCCAGCATTTT. This sequence joins TRBV30 and TRBJ1-5; no firm D call. This CDR3 contains 16 residues. Germline lookup yields CDR1 GTSNPN and CDR2 SVGIG (reference sequence). V was clipped by 2 bases and J by 2 bases, with 16 bases between them.

The J gene is TRBJ2-3, the V gene TRBV30; D gene unclear. The CDR3 runs to 12 residues. V lost 2 bases to trimming and J lost 1 base, with 4 bases between them. Germline loops: CDR1 GTSNPN, CDR2 SVGIG (reference sequence). CDR3 DNA: TGTGCCTGGAGTCCTGGCACAGATACGCAGTATTTT. This translates into CAWSPGTDTQYF.

The chain is built from TRBV19 and TRBJ2-1; the D call may be TRBD1 or TRBD2 (5 bases each). CDR3 length: 13 residues. The germline CDR1 and CDR2 sequences are LNHDA and SQIVND (reference sequence). The ends were cut back, 8 bases at V and 9 bases at J, with 17 bases in the middle. CDR3 nucleotide sequence: TGTGCCAGTTGTCACCGGGGACGTATTGAGCAGTTCTTC. Translating it yields CASCHRGRIEQFF.

The V and J genes are TRBV7-8 and TRBJ2-1, with unresolved D. There are 17 residues in the CDR3. V was shortened by 2 bases and J by 0 bases, with 14 bases between the two germline ends. CDR1 is SGHVS, CDR2 FQNEAQ, per germline. The chain's CDR3 is CASSLTAGSSSYNEQFF. CDR3 DNA: TGTGCCAGCAGCTTAACGGCTGGGTCCAGCTCCTACAATGAGCAGTTCTTC.

V is TRBV6-5 and J is TRBJ2-1; 8 positions agree with TRBD1. J was trimmed by 10 bases and V by 0 bases; bases with no gene match: 5. Per germline, CDR1 MNHEY and CDR2 SVGAGI. The CDR3 consists of 14 residues. The CDR3 nucleotides read TGTGCCAGCAGTTACTCGGCAGGGGGCCGGGAGCAGTTCTTC. Its translation is CASSYSAGGREQFF.

The genes are TRBV28 and TRBJ1-3; D unclear. CDR3 length: 13 amino acids. In germline, CDR1 is MDHEN, CDR2 SYDVKM. Trimming left V 7 bases short and J 0 bases short, with 7 bases between. The CDR3: CASKWDSGNTIYF. CDR3 bases: TGTGCCAGCAAGTGGGACTCTGGAAACACCATATATTTT.